The 24 T cell receptor beta chains reported below all come from one sample, sequenced in a study of shared clonotypes between healthy human individuals. The protocol was immunoSEQ multiplex PCR, while the TCRdb copy is restricted to in-frame clones and leaves out a portion. The sample consists of roughly 1,500,000 clones, under 99% of them appearing once. The sample comprised naive CD4+ T cells sorted from blood. Subset described: CD45RA+ positively selected. These TCRs come from a young man in good health.

This chain uses TRBV19 with TRBJ2-7; 9 nucleotides align to TRBD1. The V gene end was trimmed by 3 bases and the J gene end by 3 bases; junction bases not matched to a gene: 12. Germline V CDR1 and CDR2: LNHDA, SQIVND (reference sequence). The CDR3 spans 17 residues. In DNA form, the CDR3 reads TGTGCCAGTAGTATTAAGACCAGGGACAGGGTTAACTACGAGCAGTACTTC. It yields the protein CASSIKTRDRVNYEQYF. The variable domain in full, with the rest retrieved from reference TRBV19 and TRBJ2-7, is DGGITQSPKYLFRKEGQNVTLSCEQNLNHDAMYWYRQDPGQGLRLIYYSQIVNDFQKGDIAEGYSVSREKKESFPLTVTSAQKNPTAFYLCASSIKTRDRVNYEQYFGPGTRLTVT.

The V gene is TRBV4-3, the J gene TRBJ1-3; no definite D call. V shed 0 bases and J shed 0 bases, with 6 bases lying between them. Germline CDR1 and CDR2: LGHNA and YSLEER. This CDR3 is built from 15 residues. In DNA form, the CDR3 reads TGCGCCAGCAGCCAAGAAACCTTCTCTGGAAACACCATATATTTT. Translation gives CASSQETFSGNTIYF.

V gene TRBV18 combines with J gene TRBJ2-2; D is possibly TRBD1 (6 bases). This CDR3 is 14 amino acids long. The V gene's germline CDR1 is KGHSH and CDR2 LQKENI. V was shortened by 4 bases and J by 4 bases, with 10 bases between the two germline ends. Written as DNA, the CDR3 is TGTGCCAGCTCACAGCTGGACAGCACCGGGGAGCTGTTTTTT. Translation gives CASSQLDSTGELFF. The variable domain in full, with the rest retrieved from reference TRBV18 and TRBJ2-2, is NAGVMQNPRHLVRRRGQEARLRCSPMKGHSHVYWYRQLPEEGLKFMVYLQKENIIDESGMPKERFSAEFPKEGPSILRIQQVVRGDSAAYFCASSQLDSTGELFFGEGSRLTVL.

This chain joins TRBV18 and TRBJ2-1; TRBD1 matches at 8 bases. This CDR3 contains 16 residues. CDR1 KGHSH and CDR2 LQKENI come from the germline V gene. V trimming: 1 base; J trimming: 9 bases; junction bases outside the gene matches: 11. The CDR3 here is CASSPLDRVGVGEQFF. CDR3 coding DNA: TGTGCCAGCTCACCACTGGACAGGGTCGGAGTCGGTGAGCAGTTCTTC.

This clone appeared once. The CDR3 DNA reads TGTGCCAGCTCACCACCGGGGGGATACTCCTCCTACGAGCAGTACTTC. Residues: CASSPPGGYSSYEQYF. This sequence joins TRBV18 and TRBJ2-7, with TRBD2 as a possible D gene (6 bases). V lost 0 bases and J 0 bases, leaving 12 bases between the germline ends. The CDR3 has 16 residues. CDR1 and CDR2 from the germline V gene are KGHSH and LQKENI.

V gene TRBV9 combines with J gene TRBJ2-1; D gene ambiguous. The CDR3 totals 16 residues. The germline gives CDR1 SGDLS, CDR2 YYNGEE. Trimming shortened V by 0 bases and J by 0 bases, and 10 bases separated the two germline ends. The CDR3 nucleotides read TGTGCCAGCAGCGTAGCTGGAGCGAGCTCCTACAATGAGCAGTTCTTC. Amino acids: CASSVAGASSYNEQFF.

V usage is TRBV18 and J usage is TRBJ2-1, with 8 bases that match TRBD2. V dropped 3 bases and J dropped 3; count of bases not matched to a gene: 10. The length of the CDR3 is 17 residues. Germline values: CDR1 KGHSH, CDR2 LQKENI. CDR3 sequence reads: CASSPSNTAGVYNEQFF. The CDR3 DNA reads as TGTGCCAGCTCACCCTCCAACACAGCGGGAGTCTACAATGAGCAGTTCTTC.

The chain links TRBV5-1 to TRBJ1-4; 7 bases map to TRBD1. This CDR3 spans 15 amino acids. V was clipped by 0 bases and J by 4 bases; unmatched bases: 3. CDR1 and CDR2 from the germline V gene are SGHRS and YFSETQ. The CDR3 sequence is CASSLETGINEKLFF. The CDR3, as DNA: TGCGCCAGCAGCTTGGAGACAGGGATTAATGAAAAACTGTTTTTT.

This clone appeared a single time. The V and J genes are TRBV9 and TRBJ1-4; maybe TRBD1 (6 bases). This CDR3 has 15 residues. Trimming left V 4 bases short and J 10 bases short, with 20 bases between. CDR1 is SGDLS and CDR2 is YYNGEE in the germline V gene. The CDR3 region is CASSPRSYREGKLFF. Written as DNA, the CDR3 is TGTGCCAGCAGCCCGCGGTCTTACAGGGAAGGAAAACTGTTTTTT.

This chain's CDR3 is CASSASSGADTQYF. CDR3 in DNA: TGTGCCAGCAGTGCCTCAAGTGGGGCAGATACGCAGTATTTT. The rearrangement uses TRBV6-4 and TRBJ2-3; D uncertain. CDR1 is MRHNA and CDR2 is SNTAGT in the germline V gene. Trimming shortened V by 4 bases and J by 4 bases, and 12 bases separated the two germline ends. The CDR3 is made up of 14 amino acids.

The V gene is TRBV19, the J gene TRBJ1-5; D is uncertain. Germline V gene data show CDR1 as LNHDA and CDR2 as SQIVND (reference sequence). There are 15 residues in the CDR3. The V and J ends lost 5 bases and 1 base respectively, with 12 bases between them. The CDR3 DNA is TGTGCCAGTAGTGGGCGAACGAGGAGCAATCAGCCCCAGCATTTT. Amino acids: CASSGRTRSNQPQHF.

The chain recombines TRBV5-1 with TRBJ2-7; no reliable D call. V was cut by 3 bases and J by 2 bases, with 9 bases left in between. Germline assignment: CDR1 SGHRS and CDR2 YFSETQ. The CDR3 sequence is 13 residues long. The CDR3 sequence is CASSSPTPYEQYF. DNA of the CDR3: TGCGCCAGCAGCTCCCCTACGCCCTACGAGCAGTACTTC.

The sample holds one count of this clone. This chain uses TRBV19 with TRBJ2-5; D perhaps matches TRBD2 (5 bases). Trimming pared 3 bases from V and 5 bases from J, leaving 16 bases between. This CDR3 spans 15 amino acids. The germline gives CDR1 LNHDA, CDR2 SQIVND (reference sequence). CDR3 sequence reads: CASSIHGVTGETQYF. The CDR3 nucleotides read TGTGCCAGTAGTATCCACGGGGTCACGGGGGAGACCCAGTACTTC.

The chain combines TRBV2 with TRBJ2-3, with D hard to call. Trimming shortened V by 4 bases and J by 1 base, and 9 bases separated the two germline ends. CDR1 SNHLY and CDR2 FYNNEI come from the germline V gene. The CDR3 contains 14 residues. The CDR3 nucleotides are TGTGCCAGCAGTGGTCCGGTACGCACAGATACGCAGTATTTT. Its protein is CASSGPVRTDTQYF. The full variable domain, with the rest looked up from reference TRBV2 and TRBJ2-3, is EPEVTQTPSHQVTQMGQEVILRCVPISNHLYFYWYRQILGQKVEFLVSFYNNEISEKSEIFDDQFSVERPDGSNFTLKIRSTKLEDSAMYFCASSGPVRTDTQYFGPGTRLTVL.

The chain links TRBV2 to TRBJ2-3; TRBD2 agrees at 7 bases. Germline CDR1 reads SNHLY; CDR2 reads FYNNEI. The CDR3 totals 14 residues. Trimming removed 1 base from V and 7 bases from J; junction bases left unmatched: 5. The CDR3 region is CASSEEGRGHTQYF. CDR3 sequence (DNA): TGTGCCAGCAGTGAAGAAGGGAGGGGACATACGCAGTATTTT.

The chain joins TRBV7-2 to TRBJ1-5; D may be TRBD1 (6 bases). V lost 5 bases and J 5 bases, leaving 16 bases between the germline ends. CDR1 is SGHTA and CDR2 is FQGNSA in the germline V gene. This CDR3 comprises 15 residues. This chain's CDR3 is CASSHGQGSHQPQHF. The CDR3 DNA reads TGTGCCAGCAGCCACGGGCAGGGGTCCCATCAGCCCCAGCATTTT. The complete variable domain, with remaining parts taken from reference TRBV7-2 and TRBJ1-5, reads GAGVSQSPSNKVTEKGKDVELRCDPISGHTALYWYRQSLGQGLEFLIYFQGNSAPDKSGLPSDRFSAERTGGSVSTLTIQRTQQEDSAVYLCASSHGQGSHQPQHFGDGTRLSIL.

CDR3 DNA sequence: TGTGCCAGCAGCACGCAGCGGATGAACACTGAAGCTTTCTTT. This sequence encodes CASSTQRMNTEAFF. This sequence joins TRBV5-4 and TRBJ1-1; D unresolved. The ends were cut back, 4 bases at V and 0 bases at J, with 10 bases in the middle. CDR1 and CDR2 from the germline V gene are SGHNT and YYREEE (reference sequence). The CDR3 spans 14 residues.

The chain recombines TRBV29-1 with TRBJ2-1; no reliable D call. This CDR3 has 13 residues. Germline V lookup: CDR1 SQVTM, CDR2 ANQGSEA. V was cut by 6 bases and J by 6 bases, with 15 bases left in between. The CDR3 sequence: CSVSRRLPNEQFF. CDR3 in DNA: TGCAGCGTCTCCCGTCGTCTTCCCAATGAGCAGTTCTTC.

The chain combines TRBV18 with TRBJ1-1, with D possibly being TRBD1 (5 bases). Germline CDR1 and CDR2: KGHSH and LQKENI. V lost 3 bases and J lost 7, with 12 bases in between. This CDR3 has 13 residues. The DNA for the CDR3 is TGTGCCAGCTCACCTAGGGACGTACATGAAGCTTTCTTT. It encodes CASSPRDVHEAFF.

The V call is TRBV7-6, the J call TRBJ2-7, with 7 positions matching TRBD1. Germline trimming cut 5 bases from V and 3 bases from J; bases unmatched to any gene: 7. Germline V gene lookup returns CDR1 SGHVS and CDR2 FNYEAQ. The CDR3 length is 14 residues. For the CDR3, the DNA is TGTGCCAGCAGCCTCCAGGGACAGATCTACGAGCAGTACTTC. This gives the protein CASSLQGQIYEQYF.

The chain links TRBV25-1 to TRBJ2-7; 7 nucleotides match TRBD1. Germline CDR1 reads MGHDK; CDR2 reads SYGVNS. The CDR3 loop spans 14 amino acids. With 6 bases clipped from V and 3 bases from J, the junction kept 8 bases outside the gene matches. The CDR3 coding sequence is TGTGCCAGCAGGGGGGTAGGACAGGTCTACGAGCAGTACTTC. It yields the protein CASRGVGQVYEQYF.

The V gene is TRBV20-1, the J gene TRBJ2-3, with TRBD2 as a possible D gene (6 bases). The CDR3 covers 11 residues. V was cut by 8 bases and J by 6 bases, with 12 bases left in between. Per the germline V gene, CDR1 is DFQATT and CDR2 is SNEGSKA (reference sequence). CDR3 protein: CSSNRGDTQYF. The CDR3 DNA is TGCAGTTCCAATCGGGGGGATACGCAGTATTTT.

The chain is built from TRBV28 and TRBJ2-7, with 7 bases aligning to TRBD1. Losses at the gene ends were 8 bases for V and 0 bases for J; bases not matched to a gene: 7. Germline-derived CDR1 and CDR2 are MDHEN and SYDVKM. The CDR3 consists of 14 residues. CDR3 nucleotides: TGTGCCAGCCGGAGACAGGGTAGCTCCTACGAGCAGTACTTC. This encodes CASRRQGSSYEQYF.

J is TRBJ1-4 and V is TRBV7-9, with D perhaps TRBD1 (6 bases). V lost 3 bases and J 8 bases, leaving 13 bases between the germline ends. Germline CDR1 is SEHNR and CDR2 is FQNEAQ (reference sequence). The length of the CDR3 is 14 residues. CDR3 sequence: CASSFTTGREKLFF. The CDR3 coding sequence is TGTGCCAGCAGCTTCACCACAGGGAGGGAAAAACTGTTTTTT.